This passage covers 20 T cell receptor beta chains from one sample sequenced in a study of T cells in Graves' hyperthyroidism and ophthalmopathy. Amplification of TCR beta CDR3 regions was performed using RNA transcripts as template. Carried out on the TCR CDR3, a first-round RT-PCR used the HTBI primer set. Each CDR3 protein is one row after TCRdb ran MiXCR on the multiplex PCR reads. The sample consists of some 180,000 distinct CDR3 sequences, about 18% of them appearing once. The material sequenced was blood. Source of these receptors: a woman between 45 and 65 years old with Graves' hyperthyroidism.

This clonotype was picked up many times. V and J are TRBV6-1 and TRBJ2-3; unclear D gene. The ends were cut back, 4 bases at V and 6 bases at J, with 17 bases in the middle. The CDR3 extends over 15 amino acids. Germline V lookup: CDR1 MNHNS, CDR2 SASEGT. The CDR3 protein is CASSAKTSGWDTQYF. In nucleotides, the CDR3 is TGTGCCAGCAGTGCCAAGACCTCGGGTTGGGATACGCAGTATTTT.

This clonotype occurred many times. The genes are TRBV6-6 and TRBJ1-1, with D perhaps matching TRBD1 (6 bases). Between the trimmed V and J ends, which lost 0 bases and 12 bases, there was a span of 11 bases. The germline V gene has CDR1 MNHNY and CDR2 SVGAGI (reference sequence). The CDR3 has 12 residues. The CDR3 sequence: CASSYSGQMTFF. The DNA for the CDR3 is TGTGCCAGCAGTTACTCTGGACAGATGACTTTCTTT.

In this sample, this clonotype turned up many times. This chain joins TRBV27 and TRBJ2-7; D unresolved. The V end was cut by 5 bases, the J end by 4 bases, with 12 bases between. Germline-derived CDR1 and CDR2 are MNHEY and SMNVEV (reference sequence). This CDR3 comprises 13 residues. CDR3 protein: CASSVRRSYEQYF. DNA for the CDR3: TGTGCCAGCAGTGTTCGGCGGTCTTACGAGCAGTACTTC.

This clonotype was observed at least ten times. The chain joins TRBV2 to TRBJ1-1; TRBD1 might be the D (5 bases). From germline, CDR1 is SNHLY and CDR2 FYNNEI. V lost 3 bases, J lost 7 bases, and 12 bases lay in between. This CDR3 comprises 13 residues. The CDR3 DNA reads TGTGCCAGCAGTGACCCAGGGCTCGATGAAGCTTTCTTT. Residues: CASSDPGLDEAFF.

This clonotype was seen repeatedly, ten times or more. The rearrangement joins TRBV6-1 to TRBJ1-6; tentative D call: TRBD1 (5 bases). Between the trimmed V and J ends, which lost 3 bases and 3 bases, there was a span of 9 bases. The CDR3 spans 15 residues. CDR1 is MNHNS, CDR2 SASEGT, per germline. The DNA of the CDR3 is TGTGCCAGCAGTGACAGGGCGCACTATAATTCACCCCTCCACTTT. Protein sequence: CASSDRAHYNSPLHF.

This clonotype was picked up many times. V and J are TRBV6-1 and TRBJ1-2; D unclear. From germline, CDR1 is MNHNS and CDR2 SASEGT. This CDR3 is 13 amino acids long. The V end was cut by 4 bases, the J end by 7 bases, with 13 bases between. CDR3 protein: CASSAALLGGYTF. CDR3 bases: TGTGCCAGCAGTGCTGCTTTACTGGGTGGCTACACCTTC.

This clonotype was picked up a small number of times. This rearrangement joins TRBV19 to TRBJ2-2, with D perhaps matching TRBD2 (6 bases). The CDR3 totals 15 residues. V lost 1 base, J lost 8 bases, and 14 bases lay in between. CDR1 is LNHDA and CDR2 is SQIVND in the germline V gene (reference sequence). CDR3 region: CASSIVRQGGGELFF. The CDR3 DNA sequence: TGTGCCAGTAGTATAGTTCGGCAGGGAGGAGGGGAGCTGTTTTTT.

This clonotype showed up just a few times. CDR3 protein: CASSVGASGAYYEQYF. The DNA for the CDR3 is TGTGCCAGCAGCGTAGGGGCTAGCGGGGCCTACTACGAGCAGTACTTC. This chain links TRBV9 with TRBJ2-7, with 9 bases aligning to TRBD2. Looked up from germline, CDR1 is SGDLS and CDR2 is YYNGEE. The CDR3 loop spans 16 amino acids. J gave up 3 bases and V 0 bases, and 7 bases lay outside the gene matches.

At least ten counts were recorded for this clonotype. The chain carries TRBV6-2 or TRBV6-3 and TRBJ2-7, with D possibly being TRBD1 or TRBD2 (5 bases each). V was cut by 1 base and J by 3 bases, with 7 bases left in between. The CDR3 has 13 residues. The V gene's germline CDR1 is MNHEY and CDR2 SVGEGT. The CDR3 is CASSYWGIYEQYF. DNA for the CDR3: TGTGCCAGCAGTTACTGGGGGATCTACGAGCAGTACTTC.

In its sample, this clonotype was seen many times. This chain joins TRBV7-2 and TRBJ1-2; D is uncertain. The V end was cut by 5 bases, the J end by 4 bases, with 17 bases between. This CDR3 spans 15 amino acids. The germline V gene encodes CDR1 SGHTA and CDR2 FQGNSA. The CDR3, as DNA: TGTGCCAGCAGCCCTCTCGCCGGCGGTCCCTATGGCTACACCTTC. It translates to CASSPLAGGPYGYTF.

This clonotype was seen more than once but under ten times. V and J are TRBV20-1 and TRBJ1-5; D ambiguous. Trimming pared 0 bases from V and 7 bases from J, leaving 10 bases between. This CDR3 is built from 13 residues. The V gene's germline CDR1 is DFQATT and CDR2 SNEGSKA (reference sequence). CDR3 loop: CSARETRIQPQHF. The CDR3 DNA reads TGCAGTGCTAGAGAGACACGGATACAGCCCCAGCATTTT.

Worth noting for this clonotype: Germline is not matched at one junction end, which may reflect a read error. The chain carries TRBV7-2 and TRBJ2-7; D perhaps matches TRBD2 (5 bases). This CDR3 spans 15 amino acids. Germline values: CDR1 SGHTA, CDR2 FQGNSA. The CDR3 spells CASGLKMDLPYEQYF. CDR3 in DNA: TGTGCCAGCGGCTTAAAGATGGACTTACCCTACGAGCAGTACTTC.

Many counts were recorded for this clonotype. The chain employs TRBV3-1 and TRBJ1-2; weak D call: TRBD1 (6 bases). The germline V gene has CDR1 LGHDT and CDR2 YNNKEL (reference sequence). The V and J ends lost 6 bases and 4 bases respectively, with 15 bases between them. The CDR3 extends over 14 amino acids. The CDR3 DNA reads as TGTGCCAGCAGTCGAGGGGGGCGCAGCTATGGCTACACCTTC. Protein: CASSRGGRSYGYTF.

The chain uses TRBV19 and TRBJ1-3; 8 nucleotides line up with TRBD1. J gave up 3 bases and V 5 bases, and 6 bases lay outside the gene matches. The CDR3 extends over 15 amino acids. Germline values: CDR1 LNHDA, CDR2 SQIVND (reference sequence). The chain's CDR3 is CASSQGASFGNTIYF. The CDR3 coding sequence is TGTGCCAGTAGTCAGGGGGCATCTTTTGGAAACACCATATATTTT. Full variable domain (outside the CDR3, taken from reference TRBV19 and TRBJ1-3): DGGITQSPKYLFRKEGQNVTLSCEQNLNHDAMYWYRQDPGQGLRLIYYSQIVNDFQKGDIAEGYSVSREKKESFPLTVTSAQKNPTAFYLCASSQGASFGNTIYFGEGSWLTVV.

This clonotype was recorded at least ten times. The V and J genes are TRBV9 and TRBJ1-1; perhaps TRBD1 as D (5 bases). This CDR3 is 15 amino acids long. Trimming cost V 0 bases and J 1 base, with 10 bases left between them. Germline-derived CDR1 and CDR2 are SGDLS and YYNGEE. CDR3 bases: TGTGCCAGCAGCGTAGTGAGGGGTGAGAACACTGAAGCTTTCTTT. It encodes CASSVVRGENTEAFF.

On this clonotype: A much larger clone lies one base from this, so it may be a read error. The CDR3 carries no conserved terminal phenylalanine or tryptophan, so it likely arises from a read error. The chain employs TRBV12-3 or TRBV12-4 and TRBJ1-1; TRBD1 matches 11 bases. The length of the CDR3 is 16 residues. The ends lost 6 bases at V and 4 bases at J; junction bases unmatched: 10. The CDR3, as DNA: TGTGCCAGCAGCAAGGACAGGGGGCGCGGAAGCACTGAAGCTTTCCTT. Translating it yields CASSKDRGRGSTEAFL.

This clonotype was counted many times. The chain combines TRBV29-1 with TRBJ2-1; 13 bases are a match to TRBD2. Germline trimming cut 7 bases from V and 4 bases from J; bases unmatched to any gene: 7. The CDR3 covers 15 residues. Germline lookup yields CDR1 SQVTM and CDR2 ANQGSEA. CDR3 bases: TGCAGCGCAGGACTAGCGGGAGCCTTTTACAATGAGCAGTTCTTC. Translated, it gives CSAGLAGAFYNEQFF.

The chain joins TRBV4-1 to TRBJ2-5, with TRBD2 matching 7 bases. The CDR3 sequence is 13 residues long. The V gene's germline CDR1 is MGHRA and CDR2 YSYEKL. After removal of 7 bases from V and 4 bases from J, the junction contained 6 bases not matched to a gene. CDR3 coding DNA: TGCGCCAGCAAAAAAACGGGAGGAGAGACCCAGTACTTC. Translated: CASKKTGGETQYF.

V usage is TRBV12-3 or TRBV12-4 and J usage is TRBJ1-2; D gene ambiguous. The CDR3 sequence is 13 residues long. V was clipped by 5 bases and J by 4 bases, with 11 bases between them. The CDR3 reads CASSPTNGYGYTF. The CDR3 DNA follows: TGTGCCAGCAGTCCGACCAACGGCTATGGCTACACCTTC.

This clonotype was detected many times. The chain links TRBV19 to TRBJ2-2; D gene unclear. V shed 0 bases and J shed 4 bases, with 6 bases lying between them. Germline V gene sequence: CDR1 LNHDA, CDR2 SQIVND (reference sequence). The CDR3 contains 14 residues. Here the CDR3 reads CASSIESGTGELFF. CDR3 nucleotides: TGTGCCAGTAGTATAGAATCGGGCACCGGGGAGCTGTTTTTT.